This TCR beta chain came from a study of control samples from healthy donors and cancer patients. The method was immunoSEQ multiplex PCR; TCRdb's version includes in-frame clones alone and lacks a portion of them. This sample contains about 190,000 clones. Note on this clone: At the DNA level, this CDR3 is encoded by other sequences in the same sample as well.

This CDR3 is built from 13 residues. Germline assignment: CDR1 LNHDA and CDR2 SQIVND (reference sequence). The V gene lost 3 bases and the J gene lost 1 base, with 6 bases spanning the gap. The TCR originated in a woman aged 25 to 39 in good health. Input material: blood. This chain joins TRBV19 and TRBJ2-5; D ambiguous. DNA for the CDR3: TGTGCCAGTAGTATTGGGGTCCAAGAGACCCAGTACTTC. It codes for CASSIGVQETQYF. Full variable domain (remainder filled in from reference TRBV19 and TRBJ2-5): DGGITQSPKYLFRKEGQNVTLSCEQNLNHDAMYWYRQDPGQGLRLIYYSQIVNDFQKGDIAEGYSVSREKKESFPLTVTSAQKNPTAFYLCASSIGVQETQYFGPGTRLLVL.